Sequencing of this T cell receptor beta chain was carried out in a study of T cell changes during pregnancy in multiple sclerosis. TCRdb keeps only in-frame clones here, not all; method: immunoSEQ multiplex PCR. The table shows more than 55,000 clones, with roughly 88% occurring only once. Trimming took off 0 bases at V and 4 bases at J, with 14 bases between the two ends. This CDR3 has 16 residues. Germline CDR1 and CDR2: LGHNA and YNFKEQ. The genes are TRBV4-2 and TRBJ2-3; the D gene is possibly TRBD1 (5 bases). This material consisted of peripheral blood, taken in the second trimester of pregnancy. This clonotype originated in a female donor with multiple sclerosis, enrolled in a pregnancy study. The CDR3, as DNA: TGTGCCAGCAGCCAAGAAGGGCCTTGGGGCCCAGATACGCAGTATTTT. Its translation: CASSQEGPWGPDTQYF.